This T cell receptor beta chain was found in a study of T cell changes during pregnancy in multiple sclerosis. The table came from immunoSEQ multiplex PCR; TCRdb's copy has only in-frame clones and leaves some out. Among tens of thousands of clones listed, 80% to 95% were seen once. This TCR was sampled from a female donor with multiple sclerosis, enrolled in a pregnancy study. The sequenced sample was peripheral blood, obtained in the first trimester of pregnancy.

The CDR3 bases are TGCAGCGTTCAAGCAGGGGCATACACCGGGGAGCTGTTTTTT. Amino acid sequence: CSVQAGAYTGELFF. The J gene is TRBJ2-2, the V gene TRBV29-1, with D possibly being TRBD1 (6 bases). The CDR3 consists of 14 residues. The V end lost 5 bases, the J end lost 3 bases, and 13 bases lay between the germline ends. CDR1 and CDR2 (germline): SQVTM, ANQGSEA.